This T cell receptor beta chain appears in the sequencing data of a study of T cell responses to AZD1222 COVID-19 vaccine. Findings and limits, study-wide: Only after the peak T cell response were repertoires sampled. Following two doses of AZD1222, Spike-specific TCR breadth and depth rose.

For this clone: Antigen specificity is unknown.

Using immunoSEQ multiplex PCR, the repertoire was profiled, and TCRdb retains in-frame clones only, with some absent. The sample lists some 170,000 clones; 85% to 90% were seen once. The sample was peripheral blood, taken on day 0 of AZD1222 vaccination. This sequence was found in an adult in good health.

CDR3 loop: CASSSQGHGTEAFF. CDR3 coding DNA: TGTGCCAGCAGCTCCCAGGGTCATGGCACTGAAGCTTTCTTT. The chain combines TRBV7-9 with TRBJ1-1; TRBD1 might be the D (5 bases). The CDR3 runs 14 residues. The germline V and J ends were trimmed by 4 bases and 4 bases, with 13 bases remaining between them. Germline-derived CDR1 and CDR2 are SEHNR and FQNEAQ (reference sequence).